What follows is one TCR beta chain and its context. What it recognizes is unknown. The data derive from a study of shared clonotypes between healthy human individuals. Notes on the study in general: Donors were few, which limited the genetic and exposure-history diversity represented.

Trimming removed 4 bases at V and 7 bases at J, with 19 bases between. The CDR3 covers 16 residues. CDR1 KGHSH and CDR2 LQKENI come from the germline V gene. The repertoire was sequenced with immunoSEQ multiplex PCR; TCRdb's copy has only in-frame clones and lacks some. The data contain a few hundred thousand clones, 73% of them singletons. The specimen was memory CD4+ T cells sorted from blood. Subset defined: CD45RA-negative fraction. This chain uses TRBV18 with TRBJ1-4; TRBD1 might be the D (6 bases). The source of this sequence is a man aged 30 to 45 in good health. CDR3 DNA: TGTGCCAGCTCACTGGAGCAGGGGACTAATGGTGAAAAACTGTTTTTT. Amino acids: CASSLEQGTNGEKLFF.